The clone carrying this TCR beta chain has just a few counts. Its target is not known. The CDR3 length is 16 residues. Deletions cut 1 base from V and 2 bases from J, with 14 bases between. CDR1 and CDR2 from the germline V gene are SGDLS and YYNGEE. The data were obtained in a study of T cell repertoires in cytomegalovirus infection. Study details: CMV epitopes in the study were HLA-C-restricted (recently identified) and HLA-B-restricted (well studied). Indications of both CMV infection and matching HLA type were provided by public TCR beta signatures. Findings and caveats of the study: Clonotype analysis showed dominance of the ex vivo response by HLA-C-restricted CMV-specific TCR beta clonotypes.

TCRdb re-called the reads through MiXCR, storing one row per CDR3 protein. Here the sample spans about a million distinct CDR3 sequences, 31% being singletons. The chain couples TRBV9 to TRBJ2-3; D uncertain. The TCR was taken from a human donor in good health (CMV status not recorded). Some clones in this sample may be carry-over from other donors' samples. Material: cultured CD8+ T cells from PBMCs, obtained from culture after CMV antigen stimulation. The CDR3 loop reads CASSVFHRTPTDTQYF. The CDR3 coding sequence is TGTGCCAGCAGCGTATTCCATCGGACCCCCACAGATACGCAGTATTTT.